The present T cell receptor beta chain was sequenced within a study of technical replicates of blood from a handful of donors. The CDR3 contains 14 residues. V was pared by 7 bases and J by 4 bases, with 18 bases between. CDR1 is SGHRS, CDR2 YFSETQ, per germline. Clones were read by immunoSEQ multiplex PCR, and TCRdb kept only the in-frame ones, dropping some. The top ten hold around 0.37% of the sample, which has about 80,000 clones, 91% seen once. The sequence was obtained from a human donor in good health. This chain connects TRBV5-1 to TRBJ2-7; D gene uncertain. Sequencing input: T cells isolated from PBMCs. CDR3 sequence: CASANSLPIYEQYF. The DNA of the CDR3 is TGCGCCAGCGCTAATTCCCTCCCTATTTACGAGCAGTACTTC.